These 9 T cell receptor beta chains were all obtained from the same sample, sequenced in a study of CD8 T cells in ankylosing spondylitis (TCRdb year 2017). The protocol used for the library was 5' RACE. The data were produced on an Illumina HiSeq 2500. TCRdb handled the public reads itself, with Q25 trimming in fastp and clone calling in MiXCR, and kept productive beta chains. Entries are consolidated by CDR3 protein sequence, retaining the most common genes and DNA. Present in this sample are about 500,000 distinct CDR3 sequences, approximately 5.3% of which were seen just once. The biggest ten clones account for under 4.5% of the sample. These receptors have no known antigen. Overall study outcomes, separate from this receptor: A TCR beta motif of several highly homologous amino acid variants appeared characteristic of blood from ankylosing spondylitis patients.

Sequencing was carried out using blood, either unsorted or a sorted T cell fraction (not recorded which). These TCRs come from a male donor with ankylosing spondylitis.

This clonotype was recorded at least ten times. The V and J genes are TRBV5-1 and TRBJ1-6; maybe TRBD1 (5 bases). From germline, CDR1 is SGHRS and CDR2 YFSETQ. Trimming took off 4 bases at V and 7 bases at J, with 9 bases between the two ends. The CDR3 has 13 residues. The CDR3 sequence is CASSGGDNSPLHF. The CDR3 coding sequence is TGCGCCAGCAGCGGGGGGGACAATTCACCCCTCCACTTT.

This chain connects TRBV25-1 to TRBJ2-1; a weak D match, TRBD2 (5 bases). The CDR3 contains 15 residues. With 3 bases removed from V and 2 bases from J, the gap between germline ends came to 11 bases. Germline V lookup: CDR1 MGHDK, CDR2 SYGVNS. This CDR3 is CASSDLLGPYNEQFF. CDR3 bases: TGTGCCAGCAGTGATTTACTAGGCCCCTACAATGAGCAGTTCTTC.

This clonotype was seen repeatedly, ten times or more. V gene TRBV29-1 combines with J gene TRBJ2-3; 15 nucleotides align to TRBD2. Germline loops: CDR1 SQVTM, CDR2 ANQGSEA. This CDR3 is built from 16 residues. V shed 3 bases, J shed 3 bases, and the junction held 4 bases outside the gene matches. The CDR3 coding sequence is TGCAGCGTTGAGGGGACTAGCGGGAGGCTGACAGATACGCAGTATTTT. Translating it yields CSVEGTSGRLTDTQYF.

This clonotype was detected many times. This chain joins TRBV7-6 and TRBJ2-1, with 9 bases fitting TRBD1. The trim removed 6 bases at V and 4 bases at J, leaving 19 bases unmatched. The CDR3 contains 19 residues. Germline CDR1 SGHVS, CDR2 FNYEAQ. CDR3 amino acids: CASSYPRDREVPGYNEQFF. In DNA, the CDR3 is TGTGCCAGCAGTTACCCCCGGGACAGGGAGGTCCCCGGGTACAATGAGCAGTTCTTC.

The chain has TRBV7-9 and TRBJ1-2; D unresolved. The CDR3 totals 13 residues. Trimming removed 5 bases at V and 0 bases at J, with 7 bases between. Germline CDR1 and CDR2: SEHNR and FQNEAQ (reference sequence). CDR3 amino acids: CASSPTPNYGYTF. The CDR3 DNA reads TGTGCCAGCAGCCCTACCCCTAACTATGGCTACACCTTC.

This clonotype was counted ten times or more. J is TRBJ2-3 and V is TRBV20-1; D perhaps matches TRBD2 (5 bases). This CDR3 comprises 12 residues. Germline CDR1 DFQATT, CDR2 SNEGSKA (reference sequence). The V end lost 6 bases, the J end lost 0 bases, and 7 bases lay between the germline ends. The chain's CDR3 is CSAGGSTDTQYF. Written as DNA, the CDR3 is TGCAGTGCGGGCGGGAGCACAGATACGCAGTATTTT.

In this sample, this clonotype turned up many times. This chain joins TRBV10-3 and TRBJ1-1; D is undetermined. Germline CDR1 is ENHRY and CDR2 is SYGVKD. The V gene lost 2 bases and the J gene lost 5 bases, with 9 bases spanning the gap. The CDR3 is made up of 13 amino acids. The CDR3 protein is CAISETQPTEAFF. The CDR3 DNA sequence: TGTGCCATCAGTGAGACACAGCCAACTGAAGCTTTCTTT.

V is TRBV7-2 and J is TRBJ1-2; a weak D match, TRBD1 (6 bases). V lost 4 bases to trimming and J lost 4 bases, with 13 bases between them. The CDR3 length is 14 residues. CDR1 is SGHTA and CDR2 is FQGNSA in the germline V gene. CDR3 sequence: CASSSRTGIYGYTF. The CDR3 DNA is TGTGCCAGCAGCTCCCGAACAGGGATCTATGGCTACACCTTC.

This clonotype was seen many times. The chain links TRBV6-2 or TRBV6-3 to TRBJ2-1; 8 bases are shared with TRBD1. V was pared by 6 bases and J by 0 bases, with 4 bases of the junction left unmatched. CDR3 size: 15 residues. Germline lookup yields CDR1 MNHEY and CDR2 SVGEGT. CDR3: CASSRQGSSYNEQFF. The CDR3 nucleotides are TGTGCCAGCAGCAGACAGGGGAGCTCCTACAATGAGCAGTTCTTC.